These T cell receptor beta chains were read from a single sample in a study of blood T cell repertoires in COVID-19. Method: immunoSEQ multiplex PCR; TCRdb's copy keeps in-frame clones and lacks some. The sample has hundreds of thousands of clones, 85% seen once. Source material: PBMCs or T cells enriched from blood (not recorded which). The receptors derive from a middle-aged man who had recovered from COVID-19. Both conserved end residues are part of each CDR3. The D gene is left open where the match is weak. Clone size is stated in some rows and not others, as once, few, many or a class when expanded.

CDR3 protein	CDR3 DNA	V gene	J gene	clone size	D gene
CASSQPRKGGQPQHF	TGTGCCAGCAGCCAGCCCAGAAAAGGGGGACAGCCCCAGCATTTT	TRBV11-2	TRBJ1-5	.	.
CASSPKGLAVTYEQYF	TGTGCCAGCAGTCCGAAAGGGCTAGCCGTTACCTACGAGCAGTACTTC	TRBV27	TRBJ2-7	.	.
CASSLGGQREIRGQYF	TGTGCCAGCAGCTTAGGCGGGCAGCGGGAAATAAGGGGGCAGTACTTC	TRBV7-2	TRBJ2-7	few	TRBD2
CAISTTSYTGELFF	TGTGCCATCAGCACAACTAGTTACACCGGGGAGCTGTTTTTT	TRBV10-3	TRBJ2-2	.	.
CASHRDRPSNYGYTF	TGTGCCAGTCACCGGGACAGGCCGTCGAACTATGGCTACACCTTC	TRBV19	TRBJ1-2	.	TRBD1
CASSLGQLQGEKLFF	TGCGCCAGCAGCTTGGGACAACTCCAAGGTGAAAAACTGTTTTTT	TRBV5-1	TRBJ1-4	.	.
CAWSLGGAIRTNGYTF	TGTGCCTGGAGTCTTGGGGGGGCGATTCGTACGAATGGCTACACCTTC	TRBV30	TRBJ1-2	.	.
CASSVSTAGPRQYF	TGTGCCAGCAGCGTATCCACTGCGGGTCCTCGCCAGTACTTC	TRBV9	TRBJ2-5	.	.
CASSFSGGRNTEAFF	TGTGCCAGCAGTTTCTCAGGGGGTAGGAACACTGAAGCTTTCTTT	TRBV27	TRBJ1-1	.	TRBD1
CASSYSTSGSYEQYF	TGTGCCAGCAGTTACTCGACTAGCGGGTCCTACGAGCAGTACTTC	TRBV6-5	TRBJ2-7	once	TRBD2
CASSYWDGRADNEQFF	TGTGCCAGCAGTTATTGGGACGGGAGGGCCGACAATGAGCAGTTCTTC	TRBV6-2/TRBV6-3	TRBJ2-1	few	TRBD2
CASSPNQGWDTEAFF	TGTGCCAGCTCACCAAATCAGGGGTGGGACACTGAAGCTTTCTTT	TRBV18	TRBJ1-1	.	.
CASRQGAGNTIYF	TGTGCCAGCAGACAAGGGGCTGGAAACACCATATATTTT	TRBV2	TRBJ1-3	once	.
CASSPSGGTALYEQYF	TGTGCCAGCAGTCCCTCAGGGGGGACGGCGCTCTACGAGCAGTACTTC	TRBV11-2	TRBJ2-7	few	.
CSASSASGQETQYF	TGCAGTGCTAGTAGCGCTAGCGGACAAGAGACCCAGTACTTC	TRBV20-1	TRBJ2-5	.	TRBD2
CASSFRAGVTDTQYF	TGTGCCAGCAGTTTCCGCGCGGGGGTCACAGATACGCAGTATTTT	TRBV28	TRBJ2-3	.	TRBD2
CASSLWGGPPNEQFF	TGTGCCAGCAGTTTATGGGGGGGACCCCCTAATGAGCAGTTCTTC	TRBV28	TRBJ2-1	.	.
CASSYATSGEQFF	TGTGCCAGCAGTTACGCGACCTCAGGGGAGCAGTTCTTC	TRBV6-2/TRBV6-3	TRBJ2-1	.	.
CASSSGLWEKLFF	TGTGCCAGCAGCTCCGGTTTGTGGGAAAAACTGTTTTTT	TRBV11-2	TRBJ1-4	.	.
CASSARQRNTEAFF	TGTGCCAGTAGTGCCCGACAGAGGAACACTGAAGCTTTCTTT	TRBV19	TRBJ1-1	.	.
CASSLGQGMYEQYF	TGTGCCAGCAGCTTAGGTCAGGGTATGTACGAGCAGTACTTC	TRBV13	TRBJ2-7	.	.
CSVAITGETGNTIYF	TGCAGCGTTGCTATTACAGGGGAAACTGGAAACACCATATATTTT	TRBV29-1	TRBJ1-3	.	TRBD1
CASRDTQETQYF	TGTGCCAGCCGGGACACCCAAGAGACCCAGTACTTC	TRBV10-3	TRBJ2-5	.	.
CASSPFGTGPLQNSGNTIYF	TGCGCCAGCAGCCCATTTGGGACAGGACCATTACAAAACTCTGGAAACACCATATATTTT	TRBV4-1	TRBJ1-3	.	TRBD1
CASSFSGSSYNEQFF	TGTGCCAGCAGTTTTAGCGGGAGCTCCTACAATGAGCAGTTCTTC	TRBV11-2	TRBJ2-1	.	TRBD2
CASSPRVAGSEQYF	TGTGCCAGCAGCCCTAGGGTGGCGGGAAGCGAGCAGTACTTC	TRBV3-1/TRBV3-2	TRBJ2-7	.	.
CASSYGRNLYGYTF	TGTGCCAGCAGTTACGGGAGAAACCTCTATGGCTACACCTTC	TRBV6-5	TRBJ1-2	.	.
CASNDRVGTEAFF	TGTGCCAGCAACGACAGGGTCGGGACTGAAGCTTTCTTT	TRBV18	TRBJ1-1	.	TRBD1
CASSPTTSGRETQYF	TGTGCCAGCTCACCAACCACTAGCGGGAGAGAGACCCAGTACTTC	TRBV18	TRBJ2-5	.	TRBD2
CATQPQGATNEKLFF	TGTGCCACCCAACCTCAAGGAGCAACTAATGAAAAACTGTTTTTT	TRBV15	TRBJ1-4	.	.
CASSFLFPLYEQYF	TGTGCCAGCAGTTTCCTATTCCCACTTTACGAGCAGTACTTC	TRBV28	TRBJ2-7	.	.
CAWSPGGGAFF	TGTGCCTGGAGTCCGGGCGGGGGAGCTTTCTTT	TRBV30	TRBJ1-1	.	.
CASSQGMGNTIYF	TGTGCCAGCTCACAGGGGATGGGAAACACCATATATTTT	TRBV18	TRBJ1-3	.	.
CSGDEGTEQFF	TGCAGCGGAGATGAGGGTACTGAGCAGTTCTTC	TRBV29-1	TRBJ2-1	few	.
CASSLGLAGASYEQYF	TGTGCCAGCAGCTTAGGACTAGCGGGAGCCTCCTACGAGCAGTACTTC	TRBV13	TRBJ2-7	once	TRBD2
CASSPRDREIGNTIYF	TGTGCCAGCAGCCCTCGTGACAGGGAGATCGGAAACACCATATATTTT	TRBV7-8	TRBJ1-3	.	TRBD1
CASSEDRVRIGYNEQFF	TGTGCCAGCAGTGAGGACAGGGTTAGGATTGGATACAATGAGCAGTTCTTC	TRBV6-1	TRBJ2-1	once	TRBD1
CASIKGTRGYEQYF	TGTGCCAGCATCAAGGGTACTAGAGGATACGAGCAGTACTTC	TRBV28	TRBJ2-7	.	.
CARTPDRGPGNTIYF	TGTGCCAGGACCCCGGACAGGGGGCCTGGAAACACCATATATTTT	TRBV6-7	TRBJ1-3	.	TRBD1
CASSYSGTGTYNEQFF	TGTGCCAGCAGTTACTCAGGGACAGGGACCTACAATGAGCAGTTCTTC	TRBV6-2/TRBV6-3	TRBJ2-1	.	TRBD1
CASSRGTGEVYEQYF	TGTGCCAGCAGCCGGGGAACAGGGGAAGTCTACGAGCAGTACTTC	TRBV6-2/TRBV6-3	TRBJ2-7	.	TRBD1
CASSHAGTGSGNTIYF	TGCGCCAGCAGCCATGCCGGGACAGGGTCGGGAAACACCATATATTTT	TRBV4-1	TRBJ1-3	.	TRBD1
CASIQGGYEQFF	TGTGCCAGCATCCAAGGAGGCTATGAGCAGTTCTTC	TRBV2	TRBJ2-1	.	.
CASRDGGSYNEQFF	TGTGCCAGCAGAGACGGGGGATCCTACAATGAGCAGTTCTTC	TRBV2	TRBJ2-1	once	.
CASSQSVSGVSTDTQYF	TGTGCCAGCAGCCAATCGGTTTCGGGAGTGAGCACAGATACGCAGTATTTT	TRBV16	TRBJ2-3	once	.
CASLPLTGLMDTEAFF	TGTGCCAGCCTCCCCTTGACGGGATTGATGGACACTGAAGCTTTCTTT	TRBV19	TRBJ1-1	.	.
CALTAGGWYGGVTEAFF	TGTGCCTTAACCGCAGGGGGCTGGTATGGTGGTGTCACTGAAGCTTTCTTT	TRBV30	TRBJ1-1	.	TRBD1
CASSQDFRGVSNQPQHF	TGCGCCAGCAGCCAAGATTTCAGGGGCGTAAGCAATCAGCCCCAGCATTTT	TRBV4-1	TRBJ1-5	.	.
CASSNRGANQPQHF	TGTGCCAGCAGCAACCGGGGGGCAAATCAGCCCCAGCATTTT	TRBV7-2	TRBJ1-5	.	.
CASSLWGVTMNTEAFF	TGTGCCAGCAGCCTTTGGGGGGTTACTATGAACACTGAAGCTTTCTTT	TRBV11-2	TRBJ1-1	.	.
CASSLGGLASTDTQYF	TGTGCCAGCAGCTTAGGTGGACTAGCTAGCACAGATACGCAGTATTTT	TRBV11-2	TRBJ2-3	.	TRBD2